Listed here are 19 T cell receptor beta chains from one sample, sequenced in a study of PD-L1 blockade in urothelial cancer. The time point denotes: peripheral blood 6 weeks after treatment start. The repertoire was sequenced with immunoSEQ multiplex PCR; TCRdb's copy has only in-frame clones and lacks some. The profile shows roughly 120,000 clones, approximately 90% of them singletons. The sample here was PBMCs, taken around atezolizumab (anti-PD-L1) treatment. These receptors were collected from a man between 60 and 75 years old with urothelial cancer.

The J gene is TRBJ1-2, the V gene TRBV19; D perhaps matches TRBD1 (5 bases). Deletions cut 3 bases from V and 0 bases from J, with 17 bases between. The CDR3 has 17 residues. Germline V gene sequence: CDR1 LNHDA, CDR2 SQIVND (reference sequence). CDR3 region: CASSILSGRVANYGYTF. CDR3 sequence (DNA): TGTGCCAGTAGTATCCTGTCAGGGCGTGTAGCTAACTATGGCTACACCTTC.

V and J are TRBV2 and TRBJ2-7; tentative D call: TRBD1 (7 bases). This CDR3 has 13 amino acids. Trimming removed 8 bases at V and 4 bases at J, with 15 bases between. Germline CDR1 reads SNHLY; CDR2 reads FYNNEI. CDR3 amino acids: CASHRQGGYEQYF. The CDR3 DNA reads TGTGCCAGCCATCGGCAGGGGGGATACGAGCAGTACTTC.

The sample holds one count of this clone. The V and J genes are TRBV5-1 and TRBJ1-4, with D uncertain. Deletions cut 0 bases from V and 3 bases from J, with 9 bases between. Germline V CDR1 and CDR2: SGHRS, YFSETQ. The CDR3 extends over 15 amino acids. CDR3: CASSLDPVSNEKLFF. CDR3 in DNA: TGCGCCAGCAGCTTGGACCCGGTTTCTAATGAAAAACTGTTTTTT.

V and J are TRBV6-1 and TRBJ1-2, with a tentative D call TRBD1 (5 bases). Trimming removed 2 bases from V and 3 bases from J, with 7 bases in between. The germline V gene encodes CDR1 MNHNS and CDR2 SASEGT. The CDR3 is 13 residues long. The CDR3 region has the DNA TGTGCCAGCAGTGAATCGACAGACTATGGCTACACCTTC. Translating it yields CASSESTDYGYTF.

The rearrangement links TRBV7-9 to TRBJ1-4; 7 nucleotides agree with TRBD1. Germline CDR1 reads SEHNR; CDR2 reads FQNEAQ (reference sequence). This CDR3 is 15 amino acids long. Trimming cost V 5 bases and J 0 bases; bases outside gene matches: 3. The CDR3 sequence is CASSPQGATNEKLFF. Written as DNA, the CDR3 is TGTGCCAGCAGCCCCCAGGGGGCAACTAATGAAAAACTGTTTTTT.

V and J are TRBV4-3 and TRBJ2-7, with a tentative D call TRBD2 (6 bases). V gave up 0 bases and J gave up 2 bases, with 14 bases separating them. The CDR3 spans 16 residues. The germline CDR1 and CDR2 sequences are LGHNA and YSLEER. The CDR3 reads CASSQERAGTAYEQYF. DNA of the CDR3: TGCGCCAGCAGCCAAGAACGGGCGGGGACCGCCTACGAGCAGTACTTC.

The V and J genes are TRBV7-8 and TRBJ2-3, with unresolved D. This CDR3 is built from 13 residues. V shed 1 base and J shed 2 bases, with 4 bases lying between them. Per germline, CDR1 SGHVS and CDR2 FQNEAQ. CDR3 region: CASSLGYTDTQYF. The CDR3 coding sequence is TGTGCCAGCAGCTTAGGCTACACAGATACGCAGTATTTT.

V and J are TRBV7-2 and TRBJ2-6; the match to TRBD2 covers 8 bases. CDR1 and CDR2 (germline): SGHTA, FQGNSA. This CDR3 contains 14 residues. Germline trimming cut 8 bases from V and 0 bases from J; bases unmatched to any gene: 0. CDR3 sequence (DNA): TGTGCCAGCCGGGAGGGCTCTGGGGCCAACGTCCTGACTTTC. It translates to CASREGSGANVLTF.

The chain employs TRBV19 and TRBJ2-7; 7 bases align to TRBD1. Per the germline V gene, CDR1 is LNHDA and CDR2 is SQIVND (reference sequence). The CDR3 runs to 15 residues. Germline trimming cut 5 bases from V and 3 bases from J; bases unmatched to any gene: 10. The CDR3 DNA reads TGTGCCAGTAGTCCATGGGACAGCCCATTCTACGAGCAGTACTTC. Its translation: CASSPWDSPFYEQYF.

This clone was counted between two and nine times. V gene TRBV5-6 combines with J gene TRBJ1-2, with D perhaps matching TRBD1 (5 bases). V was clipped by 4 bases and J by 3 bases, with 13 bases between them. The CDR3 contains 14 residues. The germline V gene has CDR1 SGHDT and CDR2 YYEEEE. This CDR3 reads CASSPSPGDYGYTF. CDR3 sequence (DNA): TGTGCCAGCAGCCCCTCCCCGGGGGACTATGGCTACACCTTC.

The CDR3 DNA follows: TGTGCCAGCAGGACCCTGGACAGGGCCTATGGCTACACCTTC. Protein sequence: CASRTLDRAYGYTF. The V gene is TRBV2, the J gene TRBJ1-2; 8 bases match TRBD1. Germline V gene lookup returns CDR1 SNHLY and CDR2 FYNNEI. V shed 6 bases, J shed 4 bases, and the junction held 7 bases outside the gene matches. CDR3 size: 14 residues.

The chain uses TRBV2 and TRBJ2-4; D might be TRBD1 (6 bases). V was cut by 6 bases and J by 4 bases, with 13 bases left in between. The CDR3 totals 14 residues. Per the germline V gene, CDR1 is SNHLY and CDR2 is FYNNEI. CDR3 residues: CASRKEQGKNIQYF. DNA of the CDR3: TGTGCCAGCAGGAAGGAACAGGGAAAAAACATTCAGTACTTC.

The chain combines TRBV12-5 with TRBJ2-1; 15 bases line up with TRBD2. J gave up 7 bases and V 6 bases, and 7 bases lay outside the gene matches. The germline gives CDR1 LGHNT, CDR2 FRNRAP. The CDR3 is made up of 16 amino acids. The CDR3 bases are TGTGCTAGTGGACCTGGGACTAGCGGGAGGCGGAATGAGCAGTTCTTC. Protein: CASGPGTSGRRNEQFF.

The chain joins TRBV11-2 to TRBJ2-7; a possible D gene is TRBD2 (5 bases). The CDR3 runs 13 residues. The V gene lost 3 bases and the J gene lost 5 bases, with 11 bases spanning the gap. Germline V CDR1 and CDR2: SGHAT, FQNNGV. CDR3: CASSLFGIHEQYF. CDR3 bases: TGTGCCAGCAGCTTGTTCGGGATCCACGAGCAGTACTTC.

The rearrangement joins TRBV7-2 to TRBJ1-3; 7 bases line up with TRBD1. Germline lookup yields CDR1 SGHTA and CDR2 FQGNSA. V lost 6 bases, J lost 1 base, and 9 bases stayed unmatched. The CDR3 loop spans 16 amino acids. The DNA for the CDR3 is TGTGCCAGCAGTCCCTGGACAGGCCGGTCTGGAAACACCATATATTTT. This sequence encodes CASSPWTGRSGNTIYF.

This clone was counted a few times. The V gene is TRBV30, the J gene TRBJ2-3; 9 nucleotides agree with TRBD2. The CDR3 is made up of 15 amino acids. With 2 bases clipped from V and 4 bases from J, the junction kept 7 bases outside the gene matches. The germline V gene has CDR1 GTSNPN and CDR2 SVGIG (reference sequence). This chain's CDR3 is CAWSQIAGVADTQYF. The CDR3 nucleotides are TGTGCCTGGAGTCAGATAGCGGGAGTGGCAGATACGCAGTATTTT.

The rearrangement links TRBV14 to TRBJ2-1, with a tentative D call TRBD2 (5 bases). Deletions cut 0 bases from V and 8 bases from J, with 11 bases between. Germline V gene data show CDR1 as SGHDN and CDR2 as FVKESK. The CDR3 totals 14 residues. The CDR3 sequence: CASSQEIRGHEQFF. The CDR3 DNA sequence: TGTGCCAGCAGCCAAGAAATAAGAGGGCATGAGCAGTTCTTC.

V and J are TRBV7-2 and TRBJ1-1, with a tentative D call TRBD1 (6 bases). Germline V gives CDR1 SGHTA, CDR2 FQGNSA. The CDR3 covers 15 residues. Trimming left V 5 bases short and J 4 bases short, with 17 bases between. In DNA, the CDR3 is TGTGCCAGCAGCCGGGGGGGGGCCCTCCGCACTGAAGCTTTCTTT. The encoded protein is CASSRGGALRTEAFF.

This clone has only one observation. The chain has TRBV12-1 and TRBJ1-4. TRBV12-1 is a pseudogene segment. This CDR3 has 15 amino acids. The CDR3 reads CASSFIGTGEEKLFF. DNA for the CDR3: TGTGCCAGCAGCTTTATAGGGACGGGAGAAGAAAAACTGTTTTTT.